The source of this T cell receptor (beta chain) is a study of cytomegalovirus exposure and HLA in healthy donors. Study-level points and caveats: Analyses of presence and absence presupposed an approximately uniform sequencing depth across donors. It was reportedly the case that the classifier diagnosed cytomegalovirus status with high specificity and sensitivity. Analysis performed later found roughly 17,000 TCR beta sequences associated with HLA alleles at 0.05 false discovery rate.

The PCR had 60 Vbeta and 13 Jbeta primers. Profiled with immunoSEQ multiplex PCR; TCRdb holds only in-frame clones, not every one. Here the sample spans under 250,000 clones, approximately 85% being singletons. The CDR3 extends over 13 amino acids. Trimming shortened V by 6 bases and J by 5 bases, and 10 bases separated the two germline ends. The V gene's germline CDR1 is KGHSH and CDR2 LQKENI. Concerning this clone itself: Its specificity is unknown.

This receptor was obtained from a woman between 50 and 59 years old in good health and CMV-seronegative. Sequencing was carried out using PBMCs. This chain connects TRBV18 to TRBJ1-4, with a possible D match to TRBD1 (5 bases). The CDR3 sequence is CASSDSLNEKLFF. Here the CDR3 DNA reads TGTGCCAGCTCCGACAGTTTAAATGAAAAACTGTTTTTT.